Given below is one TCR beta chain in context. The table came from immunoSEQ multiplex PCR; TCRdb's copy has only in-frame clones and leaves some out. The sample shows 60,000 to 70,000 clones, 81% of them seen only once. The sample belongs to a study of PD-L1 blockade in urothelial cancer. About the study: Blood was evaluated 3 weeks (second dose) and 6 weeks after therapy began. Across blood samples, T cells had a median count of around 150,000.

The CDR3 is 15 residues long. Germline loops: CDR1 KGHSH, CDR2 LQKENI. V gave up 5 bases and J gave up 8 bases; unmatched junction bases: 10. Time point described: pretreatment peripheral blood. The diagnosis in patients was locally advanced or metastatic urothelial carcinoma. Pretreatment and on-treatment samples were taken, numbering 1 to 8 per patient. The chain recombines TRBV18 with TRBJ1-4, with TRBD1 matching 8 bases. Sequences were derived from PBMCs, sampled around atezolizumab (anti-PD-L1) treatment. The TCR was taken from a man aged 70-80 years with urothelial cancer. The CDR3 nucleotides are TGTGCCAGCTCATTCTACAGGGGGTTGCGGGAAAAACTGTTTTTT. This sequence encodes CASSFYRGLREKLFF.